This TCR beta chain comes out of a study of T cell repertoires in cytomegalovirus infection. Regarding this clonotype: Its antigen is currently unknown.

One entry per CDR3 protein, called by TCRdb with MiXCR from the reads. Of a few hundred thousand distinct CDR3 sequences listed, just under 40% are singletons. The CDR3 is 14 amino acids. The V gene lost 1 base and the J gene lost 3 bases, with 10 bases spanning the gap. Germline CDR1 reads MNHNS; CDR2 reads SASEGT. The chain joins TRBV6-1 to TRBJ2-7; tentatively, D is TRBD1 (5 bases). The TCR was taken from a human donor in good health (CMV status not recorded). Some clones in this sample may be carry-over from other donors' samples. The starting material was cultured PBMCs, obtained from culture after CMV antigen stimulation. The CDR3 loop is CASSEEAGNYEQYF. In DNA, the CDR3 is TGTGCCAGCAGTGAAGAGGCAGGGAACTACGAGCAGTACTTC.